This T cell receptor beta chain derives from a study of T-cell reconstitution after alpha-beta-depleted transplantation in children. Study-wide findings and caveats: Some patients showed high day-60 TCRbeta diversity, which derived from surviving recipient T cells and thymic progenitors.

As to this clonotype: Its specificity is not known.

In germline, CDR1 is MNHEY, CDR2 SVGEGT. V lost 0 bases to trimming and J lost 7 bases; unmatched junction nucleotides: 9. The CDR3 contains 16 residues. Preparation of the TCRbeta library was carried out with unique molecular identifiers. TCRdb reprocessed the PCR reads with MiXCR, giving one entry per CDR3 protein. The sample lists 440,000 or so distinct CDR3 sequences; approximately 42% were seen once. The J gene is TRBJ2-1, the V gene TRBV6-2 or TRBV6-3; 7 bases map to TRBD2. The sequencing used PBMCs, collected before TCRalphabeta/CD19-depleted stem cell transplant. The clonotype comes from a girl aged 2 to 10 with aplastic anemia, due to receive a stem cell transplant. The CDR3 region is CASSYSGAGVRNEQFF. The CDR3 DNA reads TGTGCCAGCAGTTACTCAGGTGCGGGAGTGAGGAATGAGCAGTTCTTC.